The entry below gives a single T cell receptor beta chain sequence along with its context. Its target is not known. Sequencing was performed with immunoSEQ multiplex PCR; in TCRdb, only in-frame clones are kept and a portion is missing. This table holds more than 85,000 clones, about 92% found once. Time point given: cycle 4 day 1 (C4D1), after more than five weeks of nivolumab. Each patient's relapse followed autologous stem cell transplantation, and brentuximab vedotin exposure varied. This sample was included in a study of PD-1 blockade in classical Hodgkin lymphoma. Whole-study findings and limits: CD8+ TCR diversity did not rise significantly by C4D1, unlike CD4+.

J was trimmed by 7 bases and V by 0 bases; bases with no gene match: 6. The CDR3 runs to 14 residues. Germline CDR1 is SGHNT and CDR2 is YYREEE (reference sequence). The material sequenced was peripheral blood mononuclear cells (PBMCs), taken before the fourth cycle of nivolumab. The chain joins TRBV5-4 to TRBJ1-2; 7 bases are a match to TRBD1. The sequence was collected from a human donor with classical Hodgkin lymphoma. The CDR3 sequence is CASSLDRGLLGYTF. CDR3 DNA: TGTGCCAGCAGCTTGGACAGGGGCCTGCTTGGCTACACCTTC.